Presented here are 9 T cell receptor beta chains from one specimen sequenced in a study of T-cell memory formation after mild COVID-19. TCRdb re-analysed the 5' RACE reads in MiXCR, keeping a single row per CDR3 protein. The repertoire consists of about 610,000 distinct CDR3 sequences, with roughly 17% occurring once and the leading ten covering around 7.8%. Sequenced input: PBMCs or a T cell subset sorted from them (not recorded which). The receptors come from an adult woman who had mild COVID-19 (a few samples of this study predate the infection). Cell type and time point are not known.

This clonotype came up a few times. V and J are TRBV24-1 and TRBJ2-1; tentatively, D is TRBD1 or TRBD2 (5 bases each). V dropped 5 bases and J dropped 0 bases, with 13 bases sitting between them. Germline assignment: CDR1 KGHDR and CDR2 SFDVKD. The CDR3 has 16 residues. The CDR3 DNA follows: TGTGCCACCAGTGGCAGGGCGGGCCGCTCCTACAATGAGCAGTTCTTC. It translates to CATSGRAGRSYNEQFF.

This chain joins TRBV7-2 and TRBJ1-4; D gene ambiguous. The V gene lost 1 base and the J gene lost 8 bases, with 11 bases spanning the gap. From germline, CDR1 is SGHTA and CDR2 FQGNSA. The CDR3 sequence is 14 residues long. CDR3 in amino acids: CASSLGQSGEKLFF. The CDR3 nucleotides are TGTGCCAGCAGCTTAGGACAATCGGGGGAAAAACTGTTTTTT.

This clonotype came up many times. CDR3: CASSRGTGKSPGYTF. In DNA form, the CDR3 reads TGTGCCAGCAGTCGGGGGACAGGGAAAAGTCCTGGCTACACCTTC. V is TRBV6-5 and J is TRBJ1-2; 9 nucleotides agree with TRBD1. Unmatched junction bases numbered 11, after V lost 5 bases and J lost 7 bases. CDR1 and CDR2 from the germline V gene are MNHEY and SVGAGI. The CDR3 covers 15 residues.

There are a few counts of this clonotype. The chain employs TRBV6-1 and TRBJ1-6; D unresolved. V shed 1 base and J shed 11 bases, with 15 bases lying between them. CDR3 length equals 15 residues. CDR1 MNHNS and CDR2 SASEGT come from the germline V gene. This CDR3 is CASSEGWGMIAPLHF. In DNA form, the CDR3 reads TGTGCCAGCAGTGAAGGGTGGGGTATGATCGCACCCCTCCACTTT.

This clonotype was detected only a few times. The gene calls are TRBV24-1 and TRBJ1-5, with D possibly being TRBD1 (5 bases). Germline CDR1 is KGHDR and CDR2 is SFDVKD. CDR3 length: 13 amino acids. The V and J ends lost 11 bases and 1 base respectively, with 11 bases between them. The CDR3 loop is CAIQGGSNQPQHF. CDR3 DNA sequence: TGTGCCATCCAGGGCGGAAGCAATCAGCCCCAGCATTTT.

The J gene is TRBJ2-4, the V gene TRBV12-3 or TRBV12-4; 13 nucleotides align to TRBD2. The V gene end was trimmed by 7 bases and the J gene end by 3 bases; junction bases not matched to a gene: 9. This CDR3 region has 17 residues. The CDR3 bases are TGTGCCAGCAAGGGGGGACTAGCGGGATCAGGCAAAAACATTCAGTACTTC. It encodes CASKGGLAGSGKNIQYF.

The chain uses TRBV7-2 and TRBJ1-2, with TRBD1 matching over 7 bases. CDR3 length: 15 amino acids. The germline V gene encodes CDR1 SGHTA and CDR2 FQGNSA. V lost 4 bases to trimming and J lost 4 bases; unmatched junction nucleotides: 9. CDR3 sequence reads: CASSYGHRGGYGYTF. CDR3 in DNA: TGTGCCAGCAGCTACGGTCACAGGGGTGGCTATGGCTACACCTTC.

This clonotype was found a few times. The chain recombines TRBV24-1 with TRBJ2-2; 10 bases match TRBD2. CDR1 and CDR2 from the germline V gene are KGHDR and SFDVKD. The CDR3 loop spans 16 amino acids. With V trimmed by 4 bases and J by 4 bases, 5 bases remained unmatched. The CDR3 coding sequence is TGTGCCACCAGTGACCCTAGCGGGGGCTTCACCGGGGAGCTGTTTTTT. This sequence encodes CATSDPSGGFTGELFF.

The chain has TRBV4-2 and TRBJ1-1; no reliable D call. The CDR3 is made up of 15 amino acids. Germline lookup yields CDR1 LGHNA and CDR2 YNFKEQ. Between the trimmed V and J ends, which lost 0 bases and 1 base, there was a span of 9 bases. Here the CDR3 reads CASSQDGSQNTEAFF. The CDR3 DNA sequence: TGTGCCAGCAGCCAAGATGGCTCCCAGAACACTGAAGCTTTCTTT.